The 27 T cell receptor beta chains in this list originate from one sample, sequenced in a study of cytomegalovirus exposure and HLA in healthy donors. The primer mix had 60 Vbeta and 13 Jbeta primers. The assay was immunoSEQ multiplex PCR, and TCRdb's table has in-frame clones only and misses some. The sample holds 150,000 to 200,000 clones, 80% seen once. The sequencing input was PBMCs. The receptors were sampled from a boy younger than 18 in good health and CMV-seronegative.

This clone was picked up a small number of times. This CDR3 reads CASNLSPGQGDYGYTF. CDR3 nucleotides: TGTGCCAGCAATCTTTCTCCCGGACAGGGGGACTATGGCTACACCTTC. The chain uses TRBV2 and TRBJ1-2; TRBD1 matches at 10 bases. V lost 7 bases and J lost 3; bases outside the gene matches: 11. The CDR3 runs to 16 residues. Germline V gene data show CDR1 as SNHLY and CDR2 as FYNNEI.

This clone was detected once. This chain uses TRBV7-9 with TRBJ2-5; D might be TRBD1 (5 bases). The CDR3 runs to 14 residues. Trimming left V 5 bases short and J 5 bases short, with 15 bases between. Germline CDR1 SEHNR, CDR2 FQNEAQ (reference sequence). The chain's CDR3 is CASSARQTFETQYF. The CDR3 DNA is TGTGCCAGCAGCGCCCGACAGACTTTCGAGACCCAGTACTTC.

This chain links TRBV19 with TRBJ2-1; TRBD2 aligns across 10 bases. The germline CDR1 and CDR2 sequences are LNHDA and SQIVND (reference sequence). The CDR3 extends over 21 amino acids. V was clipped by 3 bases and J by 0 bases; unmatched bases: 17. The CDR3 loop reads CASSISYSSGSSPNSYNEQFF. The CDR3 DNA is TGTGCCAGTAGTATCTCCTACTCTAGCGGGAGTAGCCCTAACTCCTACAATGAGCAGTTCTTC.

V usage is TRBV9 and J usage is TRBJ1-5; 10 bases are shared with TRBD1. CDR3 length: 15 residues. The germline V gene encodes CDR1 SGDLS and CDR2 YYNGEE. V was clipped by 0 bases and J by 6 bases; unmatched bases: 3. CDR3 residues: CASSVGGTGAQPQHF. Here the CDR3 DNA reads TGTGCCAGCAGCGTAGGGGGGACAGGGGCTCAGCCCCAGCATTTT.

J is TRBJ1-5 and V is TRBV27, with TRBD1 matching over 9 bases. The trim removed 6 bases at V and 3 bases at J, leaving 9 bases unmatched. This CDR3 is 16 amino acids long. CDR1 and CDR2 (germline): MNHEY, SMNVEV (reference sequence). CDR3 region: CASRQSGTGYNQPQHF. CDR3 DNA: TGTGCCAGCAGACAATCCGGGACAGGGTACAATCAGCCCCAGCATTTT.

The chain employs TRBV19 and TRBJ1-6, with 8 bases aligning to TRBD1. The CDR3 is 15 residues long. V was clipped by 6 bases and J by 6 bases; unmatched bases: 7. Germline CDR1 and CDR2: LNHDA and SQIVND (reference sequence). CDR3 sequence: CASSLLGQVNSPLHF. DNA for the CDR3: TGTGCCAGTAGCCTTCTGGGACAGGTTAATTCACCCCTCCACTTT.

This clone was detected once. The J gene is TRBJ2-1, the V gene TRBV19, with D possibly being TRBD1 (7 bases). The CDR3 length is 14 residues. Between the trimmed V and J ends, which lost 5 bases and 10 bases, there was a span of 18 bases. Per the germline V gene, CDR1 is LNHDA and CDR2 is SQIVND (reference sequence). For the CDR3, the DNA is TGTGCCAGTAGTTCAGGAGGGGGCGGATTGGAGCAGTTCTTC. Protein sequence: CASSSGGGGLEQFF.

J is TRBJ2-5 and V is TRBV30; 9 positions agree with TRBD2. Germline V gives CDR1 GTSNPN, CDR2 SVGIG (reference sequence). Trimming removed 3 bases from V and 5 bases from J; junction bases left unmatched: 7. The CDR3 is 14 residues long. CDR3 sequence: CAWSRTSGRETQYF. DNA for the CDR3: TGTGCCTGGAGCCGAACTAGCGGGCGCGAGACCCAGTACTTC.

The chain is built from TRBV5-1 and TRBJ1-1; D gene uncertain. The CDR3 is 14 amino acids. Trimming stripped 0 bases from V and 1 base from J, with 7 bases between. Germline lookup yields CDR1 SGHRS and CDR2 YFSETQ. The CDR3 region has the DNA TGCGCCAGCAGCTTGGACAGCCCGAACACTGAAGCTTTCTTT. Its protein product is CASSLDSPNTEAFF.

This clone was counted once. V is TRBV30 and J is TRBJ1-5; 11 nucleotides agree with TRBD1. V shed 0 bases and J 6 bases; nucleotides not matched to a gene: 4. This CDR3 is 15 amino acids long. Per germline, CDR1 GTSNPN and CDR2 SVGIG (reference sequence). DNA for the CDR3: TGTGCCTGGAGTGTTAGGACAGGGGGCGGTCAGCCCCAGCATTTT. Amino acids: CAWSVRTGGGQPQHF.

This clone was detected only a few times. The rearrangement links TRBV5-5 to TRBJ1-5, with a tentative D call TRBD1 (6 bases). The CDR3 runs 17 residues. Germline V gene data show CDR1 as SGHKS and CDR2 as YYEKEE (reference sequence). V was pared by 5 bases and J by 4 bases, with 22 bases between. CDR3 amino acids: CASRTSEGGAGNQPQHF. The CDR3 coding sequence is TGTGCCAGCAGAACCTCCGAAGGGGGGGCGGGAAATCAGCCCCAGCATTTT.

This rearrangement joins TRBV5-4 to TRBJ1-5, with 7 bases lining up with TRBD1. The CDR3 runs 16 residues. CDR1 and CDR2 from the germline V gene are SGHNT and YYREEE (reference sequence). V dropped 0 bases and J dropped 3; count of bases not matched to a gene: 6. The CDR3 region has the DNA TGTGCCAGCAGCTTGGGAGGGCAGGGGGTCAATCAGCCCCAGCATTTT. It codes for CASSLGGQGVNQPQHF.

This clone was seen a few times. The chain joins TRBV10-3 to TRBJ2-3; maybe TRBD2 (5 bases). Germline values: CDR1 ENHRY, CDR2 SYGVKD. This CDR3 region has 14 residues. Trimming cost V 4 bases and J 0 bases, with 8 bases left between them. CDR3 amino acids: CAISGGRSTDTQYF. CDR3 in DNA: TGTGCCATCAGTGGCGGGCGAAGCACAGATACGCAGTATTTT.

This clone was seen a single time. The same CDR3 can be traced to other DNA sequences in this sample. The rearrangement joins TRBV19 to TRBJ2-5; TRBD1 might be the D (5 bases). Germline V lookup: CDR1 LNHDA, CDR2 SQIVND (reference sequence). The CDR3 length is 14 residues. Between the trimmed V and J ends, which lost 1 base and 2 bases, there was a span of 8 bases. The CDR3 DNA follows: TGTGCCAGTAGTATAGTGACAGATCAAGAGACCCAGTACTTC. Encoded protein: CASSIVTDQETQYF.

V is TRBV6-1 and J is TRBJ2-4; 7 bases match TRBD1. Germline V CDR1 and CDR2: MNHNS, SASEGT. The V gene end was trimmed by 1 base and the J gene end by 7 bases; junction bases not matched to a gene: 10. This CDR3 spans 16 amino acids. Written as DNA, the CDR3 is TGTGCCAGCAGTGAAGGCGGTTGGGACAGTCGGAACATTCAGTACTTC. As protein: CASSEGGWDSRNIQYF.

This chain uses TRBV11-3 with TRBJ2-3, with TRBD2 as a possible D gene (6 bases). The CDR3 runs to 15 residues. The ends were cut back, 5 bases at V and 2 bases at J, with 14 bases in the middle. Germline CDR1 and CDR2: SGHNT and YENEEA. CDR3 nucleotide sequence: TGTGCCAGCAGCCCCCCGGCGGGGCCCACAGATACGCAGTATTTT. Translating gives CASSPPAGPTDTQYF.

The CDR3 protein is CASSDRGGEKLFF. CDR3 nucleotide sequence: TGTGCCAGCAGCGACAGGGGAGGTGAAAAACTGTTTTTT. The chain carries TRBV6-1 and TRBJ1-4; 8 positions match TRBD1. The CDR3 totals 13 residues. Losses at the gene ends were 6 bases for V and 7 bases for J; bases not matched to a gene: 4. CDR1 is MNHNS and CDR2 is SASEGT in the germline V gene.

This chain uses TRBV29-1 with TRBJ2-5, with unresolved D. The J call may not be correct, given that the DNA end is closer to TRBJ2-7. Germline V gene lookup returns CDR1 SQVTM and CDR2 ANQGSEA. CDR3 size: 11 residues. In nucleotides, the CDR3 is TGCAGCGTGGCCGGATACTACGAGCAGTACTTC. It yields the protein CSVAGYYEQYF.

In this sample, this clone turned up a few times. The gene calls are TRBV30 and TRBJ2-1, with D perhaps TRBD2 (6 bases). V was trimmed by 3 bases and J by 4 bases, leaving 13 bases between them. This CDR3 spans 14 amino acids. CDR1 and CDR2 from the germline V gene are GTSNPN and SVGIG (reference sequence). The CDR3 DNA reads as TGTGCCTGGAGCGGGAGTCGGGTATACAATGAGCAGTTCTTC. Amino acid sequence: CAWSGSRVYNEQFF.

J is TRBJ1-2 and V is TRBV30; D remains ambiguous. This CDR3 contains 15 residues. Germline CDR1 is GTSNPN and CDR2 is SVGIG (reference sequence). Trimming took off 3 bases at V and 2 bases at J, with 16 bases between the two ends. The CDR3, as DNA: TGTGCCTGGAGCGCCGCCCGGGTTGAAAACTATGGCTACACCTTC. Amino acids: CAWSAARVENYGYTF.

This chain links TRBV7-6 with TRBJ2-6, with D tentatively TRBD1 (6 bases). The germline V gene encodes CDR1 SGHVS and CDR2 FNYEAQ. V gave up 4 bases and J gave up 0 bases, with 19 bases separating them. This CDR3 has 19 residues. The CDR3 bases are TGTGCCAGCAGCTCCGGACAGCCTTCCACCTACTCTGGGGCCAACGTCCTGACTTTC. It yields the protein CASSSGQPSTYSGANVLTF.

The chain has TRBV6-6 and TRBJ1-5; unclear D gene. This CDR3 comprises 13 residues. CDR1 and CDR2 from the germline V gene are MNHNY and SVGAGI (reference sequence). The germline V and J ends were trimmed by 8 bases and 7 bases, with 15 bases remaining between them. This CDR3 is CASGYPARQPQHF. The CDR3 DNA reads TGTGCCAGCGGGTATCCTGCGAGGCAGCCCCAGCATTTT.

The chain couples TRBV15 to TRBJ2-7; 7 nucleotides line up with TRBD1. The V gene end was trimmed by 0 bases and the J gene end by 2 bases; junction bases not matched to a gene: 7. Germline V gives CDR1 LNHNV, CDR2 YYDKDF (reference sequence). CDR3 size: 16 residues. Written as DNA, the CDR3 is TGTGCCACCAGCAGAGAAACGACAGGGCGAACCTACGAGCAGTACTTC. Translation gives CATSRETTGRTYEQYF.

The rearrangement links TRBV9 to TRBJ2-5, with TRBD2 matching over 9 bases. The ends lost 4 bases at V and 4 bases at J; junction bases unmatched: 11. CDR3 length equals 16 residues. The germline V gene encodes CDR1 SGDLS and CDR2 YYNGEE. The DNA of the CDR3 is TGTGCCAGCAGCCCTCAGTGGCTAGCGGGACTAGAGACCCAGTACTTC. Residues: CASSPQWLAGLETQYF.

The chain is built from TRBV4-2 and TRBJ1-5, with TRBD1 matching over 10 bases. CDR3 length: 15 amino acids. V shed 4 bases and J 6 bases; nucleotides not matched to a gene: 6. Germline V gene sequence: CDR1 LGHNA, CDR2 YNFKEQ. Here the CDR3 DNA reads TGTGCCAGCAGCCGGGGGACAGGGGATGGTCAGCCCCAGCATTTT. It specifies CASSRGTGDGQPQHF.

The V call is TRBV6-4, the J call TRBJ2-2; tentatively, D is TRBD2 (6 bases). Germline assignment: CDR1 MRHNA and CDR2 SNTAGT. The V and J ends lost 2 bases and 7 bases respectively, with 11 bases between them. The CDR3 is made up of 14 amino acids. The CDR3 spells CASSDTGASGELFF. In DNA, the CDR3 is TGTGCCAGCAGTGACACGGGAGCGAGCGGGGAGCTGTTTTTT.

Here the CDR3 reads CASSIGLLGRVRTEAFF. CDR3 nucleotide sequence: TGTGCCAGTAGTATAGGCCTCCTGGGCAGGGTGAGGACTGAAGCTTTCTTT. This chain links TRBV19 with TRBJ1-1; the D gene is possibly TRBD1 (5 bases). Trimming shortened V by 1 base and J by 5 bases, and 20 bases separated the two germline ends. The CDR3 is made up of 17 amino acids. Germline CDR1 is LNHDA and CDR2 is SQIVND (reference sequence).